This TCR beta chain was obtained from a study of CD8 T cells in ankylosing spondylitis. Findings of the study overall: Some of the motif variants had earlier been found in reactive arthritis patients' fluid and blood. Among TCR beta sequences, a motif of about 8 highly homologous variants appeared characteristic of ankylosing spondylitis blood.

This CDR3 contains 16 residues. V lost 2 bases and J lost 5; bases outside the gene matches: 9. 5'-RACE, quantitative and with molecular barcodes, yielded the TCR beta libraries. TCRdb ran MiXCR on the 5' RACE reads and lists one entry per CDR3 protein. The top ten clones hold 0.51% of a sample with around 770,000 distinct CDR3 sequences, about 11% of them seen once. As regards this clonotype: No antigen is known for it.

The TCR originated in a male donor with ankylosing spondylitis. The chain links TRBV12-3 or TRBV12-4 to TRBJ2-4; TRBD1 aligns across 7 bases. The specimen was blood, either unsorted or a sorted T cell fraction (not recorded which). This CDR3 reads CASSLSPDRVQNIQYF. The DNA for the CDR3 is TGTGCCAGCAGTTTATCCCCCGACAGGGTCCAAAACATTCAGTACTTC.